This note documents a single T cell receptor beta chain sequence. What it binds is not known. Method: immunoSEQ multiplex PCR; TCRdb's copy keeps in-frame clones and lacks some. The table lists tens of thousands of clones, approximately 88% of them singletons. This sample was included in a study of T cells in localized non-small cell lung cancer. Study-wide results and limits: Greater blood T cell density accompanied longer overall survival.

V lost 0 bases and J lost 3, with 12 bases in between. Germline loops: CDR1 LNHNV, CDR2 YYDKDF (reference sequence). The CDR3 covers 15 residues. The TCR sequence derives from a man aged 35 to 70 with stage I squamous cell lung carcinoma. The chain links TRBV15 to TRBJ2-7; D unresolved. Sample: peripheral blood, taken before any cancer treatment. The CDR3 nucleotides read TGTGCCACCAGCAGAGATGGGTTCGGTAGCTACGAGCAGTACTTC. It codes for CATSRDGFGSYEQYF.